This T cell receptor beta chain was captured in a study of T cells in pancreatic ductal adenocarcinoma. Overall study findings and caveats: Blood had more productive templates and around 8.6-fold more unique clonotypes than tumor.

Repertoires were generated with immunoSEQ multiplex PCR, while TCRdb's copy carries only in-frame clones and drops some. The sample has 16,000 or so clones, more than 75% seen once. The selected patients with pancreatic ductal adenocarcinoma had surgery but no neoadjuvant therapy. The CDR3 extends over 16 amino acids. Trimming took 1 base from V and 6 from J, leaving 13 bases between them. Germline lookup yields CDR1 SGHTA and CDR2 FQGNSA. Turning to this clone: Its matching antigen is unknown.

Sequenced: PBMCs. This TCR came from a human donor with pancreatic ductal adenocarcinoma. This chain joins TRBV7-2 and TRBJ1-6; possible D gene TRBD1, 6 bases. Written as DNA, the CDR3 is TGTGCCAGCAGCTTAGTCGGGGGCGCCGGTAATTCACCCCTCCACTTT. Its translation: CASSLVGGAGNSPLHF.